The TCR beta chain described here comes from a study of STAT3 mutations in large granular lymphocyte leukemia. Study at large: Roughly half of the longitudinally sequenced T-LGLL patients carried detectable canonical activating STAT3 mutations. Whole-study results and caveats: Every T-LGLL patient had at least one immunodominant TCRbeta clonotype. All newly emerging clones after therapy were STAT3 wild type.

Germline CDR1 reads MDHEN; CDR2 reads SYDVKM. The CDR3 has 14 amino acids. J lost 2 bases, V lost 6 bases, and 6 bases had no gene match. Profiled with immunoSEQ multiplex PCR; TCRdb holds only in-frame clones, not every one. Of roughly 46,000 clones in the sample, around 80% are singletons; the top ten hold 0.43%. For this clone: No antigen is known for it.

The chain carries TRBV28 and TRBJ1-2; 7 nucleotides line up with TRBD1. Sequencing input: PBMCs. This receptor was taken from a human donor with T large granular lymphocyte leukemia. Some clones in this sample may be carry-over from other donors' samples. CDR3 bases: TGTGCCAGCAGGGAGGGGACAGAGAACTATGGCTACACCTTC. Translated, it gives CASREGTENYGYTF.